A single sample is the source of the 17 T cell receptor beta chains below, sequenced in a study of blood T cell repertoires in COVID-19. TCRdb's copy holds only in-frame clones and misses some; the assay was immunoSEQ multiplex PCR. This table has about 120,000 clones, about 89% appearing once. What was sequenced was peripheral blood. These receptors were collected from a woman between 70 and 85 years old with COVID-19, enrolled during active disease.

The CDR3 reads CASSSGQGAGNTIYF. The CDR3 DNA follows: TGTGCCAGCAGCTCGGGACAGGGGGCTGGAAACACCATATATTTT. The chain is built from TRBV7-3 and TRBJ1-3, with TRBD1 matching over 11 bases. This CDR3 spans 15 amino acids. After removal of 4 bases from V and 2 bases from J, the junction contained 1 base not matched to a gene. Germline loops: CDR1 SGHTA, CDR2 FQGTGA.

The gene calls are TRBV30 and TRBJ1-4; tentatively, D is TRBD1 (6 bases). V lost 2 bases to trimming and J lost 0 bases, with 16 bases between them. The V gene's germline CDR1 is GTSNPN and CDR2 SVGIG (reference sequence). This CDR3 is built from 17 residues. The CDR3, as DNA: TGTGCCTGGAGTCCCCTAGGACAGAAAGCAACTAATGAAAAACTGTTTTTT. It translates to CAWSPLGQKATNEKLFF.

The CDR3 region is CASIPTDVRTGWGYTF. In DNA, the CDR3 is TGTGCCAGCATTCCTACCGACGTGAGGACAGGCTGGGGCTACACCTTC. The chain joins TRBV6-6 to TRBJ1-2, with 7 bases that match TRBD1. The germline gives CDR1 MNHNY, CDR2 SVGAGI (reference sequence). J gave up 8 bases and V 7 bases, and 19 bases lay outside the gene matches. The CDR3 contains 16 residues.

The V and J genes are TRBV5-6 and TRBJ2-6; 8 bases agree with TRBD1. CDR1 SGHDT and CDR2 YYEEEE come from the germline V gene. This CDR3 has 19 residues. The ends lost 4 bases at V and 2 bases at J; junction bases unmatched: 14. CDR3 DNA sequence: TGTGCCAGCAGCCCAGAGGCTTCGGGACAGGTGGCTGGGGCCAACGTCCTGACTTTC. Its protein product is CASSPEASGQVAGANVLTF.

The chain is built from TRBV18 and TRBJ1-2; a weak D match, TRBD1 (5 bases). Germline V gives CDR1 KGHSH, CDR2 LQKENI. V was shortened by 2 bases and J by 5 bases, with 15 bases between the two germline ends. The CDR3 loop spans 15 amino acids. The CDR3, as DNA: TGTGCCAGCTCACCAGCGGCAGACAGTTTATATGGCTACACCTTC. The encoded protein is CASSPAADSLYGYTF. Combining the CDR3 with reference TRBV18 and TRBJ1-2 gives the whole variable domain NAGVMQNPRHLVRRRGQEARLRCSPMKGHSHVYWYRQLPEEGLKFMVYLQKENIIDESGMPKERFSAEFPKEGPSILRIQQVVRGDSAAYFCASSPAADSLYGYTFGSGTRLTVV.

The V call is TRBV30, the J call TRBJ1-4; D is uncertain. Germline values: CDR1 GTSNPN, CDR2 SVGIG (reference sequence). V dropped 3 bases and J dropped 8 bases, with 10 bases sitting between them. The CDR3 has 12 residues. Here the CDR3 DNA reads TGTGCCTGGAGCGAGGGAAGCGAAAAACTGTTTTTT. This sequence encodes CAWSEGSEKLFF. Combining the CDR3 with reference TRBV30 and TRBJ1-4 gives the whole variable domain SQTIHQWPATLVQPVGSPLSLECTVEGTSNPNLYWYRQAAGRGLQLLFYSVGIGQISSEVPQNLSASRPQDRQFILSSKKLLLSDSGFYLCAWSEGSEKLFFGSGTQLSVL.

CDR3 nucleotides: TGTGCCAGCAGCTTGGGTTCAGGCCTCTCCTACGAGCAGTACTTC. Translated, it gives CASSLGSGLSYEQYF. The chain employs TRBV5-4 and TRBJ2-7; D gene uncertain. The V and J ends lost 0 bases and 0 bases respectively, with 10 bases between them. The CDR3 spans 15 residues. Per the germline V gene, CDR1 is SGHNT and CDR2 is YYREEE (reference sequence).

The V call is TRBV6-5, the J call TRBJ1-2, with D tentatively TRBD1 (5 bases). V dropped 2 bases and J dropped 6 bases, with 16 bases sitting between them. Germline V gene lookup returns CDR1 MNHEY and CDR2 SVGAGI. CDR3 size: 15 residues. DNA of the CDR3: TGTGCCAGCAGTTACGGGCAGGGTACGGGCCATGGCTACACCTTC. Translation: CASSYGQGTGHGYTF.

The chain joins TRBV6-2 or TRBV6-3 to TRBJ2-7, with a weak D call TRBD2 (6 bases). This CDR3 is 14 amino acids long. The germline V gene encodes CDR1 MNHEY and CDR2 SVGEGT. Trimming removed 2 bases from V and 2 bases from J, with 10 bases in between. In DNA form, the CDR3 reads TGTGCCAGCAGTTACCTTAGCGGTACCTACGAGCAGTACTTC. This gives the protein CASSYLSGTYEQYF.

The gene calls are TRBV7-9 and TRBJ2-3; 9 bases are a match to TRBD2. This CDR3 is 17 amino acids long. CDR1 is SEHNR and CDR2 is FQNEAQ in the germline V gene (reference sequence). The trim removed 4 bases at V and 6 bases at J, leaving 14 bases unmatched. The CDR3 nucleotides read TGTGCCAGCAGCTCCACCCTCAGGGCGGGGGGGGCGGATACGCAGTATTTT. Translated, it gives CASSSTLRAGGADTQYF. Using reference TRBV7-9 and TRBJ2-3 for the parts outside the CDR3, the full variable domain is DTGVSQNPRHKITKRGQNVTFRCDPISEHNRLYWYRQTLGQGPEFLTYFQNEAQLEKSRLLSDRFSAERPKGSFSTLEIQRTEQGDSAMYLCASSSTLRAGGADTQYFGPGTRLTVL.

This clone showed up just once. CDR3 amino acids: CSARRATEQYF. CDR3 bases: TGCAGTGCTAGACGAGCGACCGAGCAGTACTTC. The chain has TRBV20-1 and TRBJ2-7, with no clear D. From germline, CDR1 is DFQATT and CDR2 SNEGSKA (reference sequence). There are 11 residues in the CDR3. V dropped 2 bases and J dropped 6 bases, with 8 bases sitting between them.

The CDR3 protein is CASSLIFRVNTEAFF. The CDR3, as DNA: TGTGCCAGCAGCTTAATATTCAGGGTAAACACTGAAGCTTTCTTT. V usage is TRBV7-9 and J usage is TRBJ1-1; D possibly corresponds to TRBD1 (5 bases). The CDR3 has 15 amino acids. The germline V gene has CDR1 SEHNR and CDR2 FQNEAQ (reference sequence). V lost 2 bases, J lost 2 bases, and 12 bases lay in between.

This chain uses TRBV3-1 (or the pseudogene TRBV3-2) with TRBJ2-6, with 9 bases that match TRBD2. Germline values: CDR1 LGHDT, CDR2 YNNKEL (reference sequence). The CDR3 is 17 residues long. V trimming: 3 bases; J trimming: 0 bases; junction bases outside the gene matches: 3. The CDR3 DNA reads TGTGCCAGCAGCCAGCTAGCGGGGATCTCTGGGGCCAACGTCCTGACTTTC. This codes for CASSQLAGISGANVLTF.

V gene TRBV7-8 combines with J gene TRBJ2-7; D is possibly TRBD2 (5 bases). The CDR3 extends over 13 amino acids. The ends were cut back, 5 bases at V and 5 bases at J, with 13 bases in the middle. CDR1 and CDR2 (germline): SGHVS, FQNEAQ. CDR3 sequence reads: CASSHRGFHEQYF. CDR3 in DNA: TGTGCCAGCAGCCACCGAGGGTTTCACGAGCAGTACTTC.

This chain uses TRBV6-5 with TRBJ1-5, with TRBD1 matching 9 bases. The CDR3 loop spans 15 amino acids. V shed 6 bases, J shed 7 bases, and the junction held 10 bases outside the gene matches. CDR1 is MNHEY, CDR2 SVGAGI, per germline. In DNA, the CDR3 is TGTGCCAGCAGAACCGGGACAGGGAGACGACAGCCCCAGCATTTT. Its translation: CASRTGTGRRQPQHF.

The V gene is TRBV6-2 or TRBV6-3, the J gene TRBJ1-1; D not certain. CDR1 and CDR2 (germline): MNHEY, SVGEGT. The V end was cut by 5 bases, the J end by 11 bases, with 18 bases between. This CDR3 region has 13 residues. The CDR3 DNA reads TGTGCCAGCAGTGGTCCTAGAGGTTTTCTGGCTTTCTTT. It codes for CASSGPRGFLAFF.

V and J are TRBV7-7 and TRBJ2-1; tentatively, D is TRBD1 (5 bases). Germline values: CDR1 SSHAT, CDR2 FNYEAQ (reference sequence). The CDR3 loop spans 13 amino acids. V lost 3 bases and J 10 bases, leaving 13 bases between the germline ends. The CDR3 region has the DNA TGTGCCAGCAGCTTGAGCAGGGTCGGCGAGCAGTTCTTC. Residues: CASSLSRVGEQFF. The complete variable domain, with remaining parts taken from reference TRBV7-7 and TRBJ2-1, reads GAGVSQSPRYKVTKRGQDVTLRCDPISSHATLYWYQQALGQGPEFLTYFNYEAQPDKSGLPSDRFSAERPEGSISTLTIQRTEQRDSAMYRCASSLSRVGEQFFGPGTRLTVL.